Below are 7 T cell receptor beta chains sequenced from a single sample in a study of blood T cell repertoires in COVID-19. Clones were read by immunoSEQ multiplex PCR, and TCRdb kept only the in-frame ones, dropping some. The sample includes about 160,000 clones, over 75% seen only once; the top ten take about 11%. The sequencing input was peripheral blood. The receptors originated from a human donor in a cohort sampled during active COVID-19.

The chain recombines TRBV5-1 with TRBJ1-5; possible D gene TRBD1, 5 bases. Trimming removed 4 bases from V and 4 bases from J, with 9 bases in between. The CDR3 is 13 amino acids. Germline CDR1 and CDR2: SGHRS and YFSETQ. The CDR3 region is CASSPDSNQPQHF. CDR3 DNA sequence: TGCGCCAGCAGCCCAGACAGTAATCAGCCCCAGCATTTT.

The V gene is TRBV6-6, the J gene TRBJ2-5, with TRBD2 matching 8 bases. The CDR3 is 17 residues long. V lost 5 bases and J lost 5; bases outside the gene matches: 16. Per germline, CDR1 MNHNY and CDR2 SVGAGI (reference sequence). DNA for the CDR3: TGTGCCAGCAGTCAGCGGGCCTGGGACCGGGAGGGGGAGACCCAGTACTTC. It yields the protein CASSQRAWDREGETQYF.

This clone appeared a single time. The chain uses TRBV5-1 and TRBJ2-5; D unclear. V lost 8 bases, J lost 0 bases, and 11 bases lay in between. This CDR3 is 13 amino acids long. CDR1 and CDR2 from the germline V gene are SGHRS and YFSETQ. The CDR3 protein is CARSNLYQETQYF. The CDR3 region has the DNA TGCGCCAGAAGTAACTTGTACCAAGAGACCCAGTACTTC.

The V gene is TRBV30, the J gene TRBJ2-7, with 10 positions matching TRBD2. Germline V lookup: CDR1 GTSNPN, CDR2 SVGIG (reference sequence). Germline trimming cut 0 bases from V and 3 bases from J; bases unmatched to any gene: 5. The CDR3 has 15 residues. The DNA for the CDR3 is TGTGCCTGGAGTGTTGGGGGACTAGCGATCTACGAGCAGTACTTC. Translation: CAWSVGGLAIYEQYF.

This clone was seen a handful of times. This chain uses TRBV18 with TRBJ2-1; the D gene is possibly TRBD2 (5 bases). CDR1 is KGHSH, CDR2 LQKENI, per germline. The V and J ends lost 1 base and 2 bases respectively, with 12 bases between them. This CDR3 has 16 amino acids. CDR3 DNA: TGTGCCAGCTCACCACGGTATACTAGAACCTACAATGAGCAGTTCTTC. Its translation is CASSPRYTRTYNEQFF.

There are a few counts of this clone. The V call is TRBV5-1, the J call TRBJ2-1; no clear D gene. V lost 0 bases, J lost 4 bases, and 11 bases lay in between. Per the germline V gene, CDR1 is SGHRS and CDR2 is YFSETQ. The CDR3 is made up of 15 amino acids. The CDR3 loop reads CASSLVFSRYNEQFF. The CDR3 DNA is TGCGCCAGCAGCTTGGTTTTCTCCCGGTACAATGAGCAGTTCTTC.

Ten or more counts support this clone. This sequence joins TRBV10-2 and TRBJ1-5; the match to TRBD1 covers 7 bases. This CDR3 is built from 13 residues. Germline trimming cut 7 bases from V and 3 bases from J; bases unmatched to any gene: 3. Germline values: CDR1 WSHSY, CDR2 SAAADI. This CDR3 reads CASTGQANQPQHF. CDR3 coding DNA: TGCGCCAGCACTGGACAGGCCAATCAGCCCCAGCATTTT.